This TCR beta chain was found in a study of blood T cell repertoires in COVID-19. Overall study: Sites across the United States, Italy and Spain contributed samples from acute and convalescent COVID-19.

Produced via immunoSEQ multiplex PCR; TCRdb's table is partial and in-frame only. The sample carries 200,000 to 250,000 clones, about 84% recorded once. Those enrolled, adults aged roughly 18 to 89 years, came from about two dozen US areas. The sample taken for sequencing was PBMCs or T cells enriched from blood (not recorded which). The TCR was taken from a woman aged 50 to 65 who had recovered from COVID-19.

CDR3 sequence: CASSKLPYEQYF. The CDR3 region has the DNA TGCGCCAGCTCTAAACTCCCCTACGAGCAGTACTTC. The chain has TRBV10-2 and TRBJ2-7; D ambiguous. This CDR3 has 12 residues. Germline V lookup: CDR1 WSHSY, CDR2 SAAADI. Between the trimmed V and J ends, which lost 8 bases and 2 bases, there was a span of 10 bases.